This TCR beta chain stems from a study of CD8 T cell repertoires and HIV-1 epitope variants. Study overall: Separate wells received one of Twenty-five Gag or Nef variant peptides. Controls included no peptide, Ebola AY9 epitope, and a CMV, EBV, flu pool. Broader study findings: Only beta chains were identified, marking proliferation to antigen, not function.

CDR1 and CDR2 (germline): MNHNS, SASEGT. Trimming cost V 5 bases and J 7 bases; bases outside gene matches: 9. The CDR3 extends over 14 amino acids. Sequencing of TCR beta CDR3 used immunoSEQ survey depth. Clones were read by immunoSEQ multiplex PCR, and TCRdb kept only the in-frame ones, dropping some. This table has about 95,000 clones, roughly four fifths appearing once. Points on this clone: No antigen is known for it.

J is TRBJ2-7 and V is TRBV6-1, with 9 bases identical to TRBD1. The sample was uncultured baseline CD8+ T cells from peripheral blood mononuclear cells (PBMCs). The sequence derives from a male donor with HIV. CDR3 bases: TGTGCCAGCAGTCCCGGGACAGGGTTGCAGGAGCAGTACTTC. The encoded protein is CASSPGTGLQEQYF.